Below, 8 T cell receptor beta chains from the same sample are listed, as sequenced in a study of regulatory T cells in long-lasting Graves disease. With iRepertoire HTBI primers and Arm-PCR of CDR3 regions, TCR beta libraries were built. From the multiplex PCR reads, TCRdb called clonotypes with MiXCR, one entry per CDR3 protein. The repertoire holds approximately 540,000 distinct CDR3 sequences, with around 11% as singletons. Sample time point: newly diagnosed GD, antithyroid drugs for less than 3 months. The TCR library used RNA extracted from PBMCs. These same data were also listed under a study on T cells in Graves' hyperthyroidism and ophthalmopathy.

Sample: peripheral blood mononuclear cells (PBMCs), taken at new diagnosis, from a patient treated with antithyroid drugs. The receptor set was obtained from a woman aged 25 to 39 with Graves disease.

This clonotype was counted ten times or more. This chain connects TRBV27 to TRBJ2-5; 7 nucleotides match TRBD1. Per germline, CDR1 MNHEY and CDR2 SMNVEV (reference sequence). V lost 6 bases and J lost 3; bases outside the gene matches: 4. The CDR3 length is 13 residues. CDR3 sequence: CASSDRVEETQYF. CDR3 DNA: TGTGCCAGCAGCGACAGGGTAGAAGAGACCCAGTACTTC.

Many counts were recorded for this clonotype. This sequence joins TRBV28 and TRBJ2-7; 9 bases match TRBD2. Trimming removed 4 bases from V and 6 bases from J; junction bases left unmatched: 16. Germline-derived CDR1 and CDR2 are MDHEN and SYDVKM. The CDR3 totals 17 residues. CDR3 residues: CASSYPDSGRGAGEQYF. CDR3 in DNA: TGTGCCAGCAGTTACCCGGATAGCGGGAGAGGTGCGGGCGAGCAGTACTTC. Full variable domain (remainder filled in from reference TRBV28 and TRBJ2-7): DVKVTQSSRYLVKRTGEKVFLECVQDMDHENMFWYRQDPGLGLRLIYFSYDVKMKEKGDIPEGYSVSREKKERFSLILESASTNQTSMYLCASSYPDSGRGAGEQYFGPGTRLTVT.

This clonotype was seen many times. V and J are TRBV6-1 and TRBJ1-4; TRBD1 matches 8 bases. This CDR3 contains 15 residues. V was pared by 3 bases and J by 4 bases, with 4 bases of the junction left unmatched. Germline V gene sequence: CDR1 MNHNS, CDR2 SASEGT. Here the CDR3 DNA reads TGTGCCAGCAGTGATCGGACAGGGAATAATGAAAAACTGTTTTTT. Its translation is CASSDRTGNNEKLFF.

This clonotype was found a few times. V and J are TRBV5-5 and TRBJ2-1, with D possibly called TRBD1 or TRBD2 (5 bases each). V shed 4 bases and J shed 7 bases, with 21 bases lying between them. The CDR3 sequence is 16 residues long. From germline, CDR1 is SGHKS and CDR2 YYEKEE (reference sequence). The CDR3 is CASSLGPGIGVNEQFF. CDR3 DNA: TGTGCCAGCAGCCTGGGGCCGGGGATAGGAGTTAATGAGCAGTTCTTC.

This clonotype occurred many times. The V call is TRBV7-9, the J call TRBJ2-2, with TRBD2 matching 15 bases. The germline V gene has CDR1 SEHNR and CDR2 FQNEAQ (reference sequence). The V gene end was trimmed by 6 bases and the J gene end by 4 bases; junction bases not matched to a gene: 12. This CDR3 has 19 amino acids. The CDR3 bases are TGTGCCAGCAGTTCCCGGGGGACTAGCGGGAGGTTCGGCACCGGGGAGCTGTTTTTT. Translated, it gives CASSSRGTSGRFGTGELFF.

This clonotype showed up many times. This chain joins TRBV13 and TRBJ2-1; no clear D. There are 13 residues in the CDR3. CDR1 PRHDT and CDR2 FYEKMQ come from the germline V gene (reference sequence). Deletions cut 0 bases from V and 6 bases from J, with 6 bases between. The CDR3 nucleotides read TGTGCCAGCAGCTTAGGCCGAAGCAATGAGCAGTTCTTC. As protein: CASSLGRSNEQFF.

Only a few counts were recorded for this clonotype. This rearrangement joins TRBV28 to TRBJ1-2, with 12 bases aligning to TRBD1. In germline, CDR1 is MDHEN, CDR2 SYDVKM. V lost 7 bases and J lost 5; bases outside the gene matches: 5. The CDR3 covers 14 residues. The CDR3 nucleotides are TGTGCCAGCACATGGGACAGGGGGCGTTATGGCTACACCTTC. Its protein product is CASTWDRGRYGYTF.

As regards this clonotype: A much larger clone lies a single base off, so this may be a read error. The chain employs TRBV7-3 and TRBJ2-7; 10 positions agree with TRBD2. The CDR3 length is 15 residues. Germline V gives CDR1 SGHTA, CDR2 FQGTGA. V lost 3 bases to trimming and J lost 7 bases; unmatched junction nucleotides: 9. Here the CDR3 reads CASSFRLAGPNEQYF. Written as DNA, the CDR3 is TGTGCCAGCAGCTTCAGACTAGCGGGTCCCAATGAGCAGTACTTC.